The 2 T cell receptor beta chains reported below all come from one sample, sequenced in a study of regulatory T cells in long-lasting Graves disease. Time point specified: newly diagnosed GD, antithyroid drugs for less than 3 months. The TCR library was made from RNA extracted from PBMCs. Arm-PCR of CDR3 regions and iRepertoire HTBI primers were the basis on which TCR beta libraries were built. TCRdb reprocessed the multiplex PCR reads with MiXCR, giving one entry per CDR3 protein. The sample holds 350,000 to 450,000 distinct CDR3 sequences, 12% seen once. These records were also assigned to another study, of T cells in Graves' hyperthyroidism and ophthalmopathy.

The starting material was peripheral blood mononuclear cells (PBMCs), obtained at new diagnosis, from a patient treated with antithyroid drugs. The receptors here all came from a woman younger than 30 with Graves disease.

The sample holds many counts of this clonotype. The chain couples TRBV7-3 to TRBJ2-3; D uncertain. This CDR3 comprises 13 residues. Germline loops: CDR1 SGHTA, CDR2 FQGTGA. V dropped 3 bases and J dropped 10 bases, with 14 bases sitting between them. CDR3: CASSFDPGWAQYF. DNA for the CDR3: TGTGCCAGCAGCTTCGACCCGGGCTGGGCGCAGTATTTT.

The V gene is TRBV28, the J gene TRBJ2-7; D remains ambiguous. Trimming cost V 3 bases and J 6 bases, with 12 bases left between them. The CDR3 length is 13 residues. Germline CDR1 and CDR2: MDHEN and SYDVKM. The CDR3 DNA reads TGTGCCAGCAGTTTTCCTGAGACAACCGAGCAGTACTTC. Translating gives CASSFPETTEQYF. Filled out from reference TRBV28 and TRBJ2-7, the complete variable domain reads DVKVTQSSRYLVKRTGEKVFLECVQDMDHENMFWYRQDPGLGLRLIYFSYDVKMKEKGDIPEGYSVSREKKERFSLILESASTNQTSMYLCASSFPETTEQYFGPGTRLTVT.